This T cell receptor beta chain was obtained from a study of blood T cell repertoires in COVID-19. Germline V gives CDR1 SNHLY, CDR2 FYNNEI. The ends were cut back, 7 bases at V and 2 bases at J, with 10 bases in the middle. The CDR3 covers 13 residues. In the source study's methods: For nucleated cells, counts were estimated from reference gene primer amplification. Assay: immunoSEQ multiplex PCR; the TCRdb copy retains only in-frame clones and omits some. D and trimming were read from the DNA, whereas the V and J calls and clone size are those reported in that table. The profile shows roughly 130,000 clones, 65% to 85% of them singletons. A single count supports this clone.

The chain carries TRBV2 and TRBJ2-3; D ambiguous. The specimen was peripheral blood. This receptor was identified in a man aged 30 to 39 with COVID-19, enrolled during active disease. CDR3 coding DNA: TGTGCCAGCACAGTCAGGCTCACAGATACGCAGTATTTT. This encodes CASTVRLTDTQYF.